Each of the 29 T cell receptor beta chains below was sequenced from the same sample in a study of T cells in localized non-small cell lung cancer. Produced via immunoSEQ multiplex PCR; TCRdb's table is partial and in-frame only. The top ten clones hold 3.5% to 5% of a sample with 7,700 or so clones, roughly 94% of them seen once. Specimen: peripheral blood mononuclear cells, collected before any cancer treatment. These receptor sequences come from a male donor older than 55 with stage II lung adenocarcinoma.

CDR3 protein: CASSNPGADTQYF. CDR3 DNA sequence: TGTGCCAGCAGCAACCCCGGCGCAGATACGCAGTATTTT. The chain is built from TRBV11-2 and TRBJ2-3; D is unresolved. V lost 5 bases to trimming and J lost 4 bases, with 10 bases between them. Germline V gene lookup returns CDR1 SGHAT and CDR2 FQNNGV. CDR3 length equals 13 residues. The whole variable domain, filled in from reference TRBV11-2 and TRBJ2-3, reads EAGVAQSPRYKIIEKRQSVAFWCNPISGHATLYWYQQILGQGPKLLIQFQNNGVVDDSQLPKDRFSAERLKGVDSTLKIQPAKLEDSAVYLCASSNPGADTQYFGPGTRLTVL.

The CDR3 coding sequence is TGTGCCAGCAGTGTGGGTGGAAACACCATATATTTT. This sequence encodes CASSVGGNTIYF. The chain uses TRBV6-1 and TRBJ1-3, with D uncertain. The germline V gene has CDR1 MNHNS and CDR2 SASEGT. Trimming took 4 bases from V and 3 from J, leaving 4 bases between them. The length of the CDR3 is 12 residues.

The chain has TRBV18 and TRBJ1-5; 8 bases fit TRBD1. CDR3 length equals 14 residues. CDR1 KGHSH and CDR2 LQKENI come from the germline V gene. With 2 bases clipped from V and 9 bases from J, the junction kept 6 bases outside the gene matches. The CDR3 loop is CASSPWTGRRPQHF. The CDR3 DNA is TGTGCCAGCTCACCATGGACAGGGCGGCGGCCCCAGCATTTT. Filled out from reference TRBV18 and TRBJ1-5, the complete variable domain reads NAGVMQNPRHLVRRRGQEARLRCSPMKGHSHVYWYRQLPEEGLKFMVYLQKENIIDESGMPKERFSAEFPKEGPSILRIQQVVRGDSAAYFCASSPWTGRRPQHFGDGTRLSIL.

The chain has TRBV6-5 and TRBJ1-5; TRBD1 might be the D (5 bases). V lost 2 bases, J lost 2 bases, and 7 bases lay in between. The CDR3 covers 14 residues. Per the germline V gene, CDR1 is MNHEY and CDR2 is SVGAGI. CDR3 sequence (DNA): TGTGCCAGCAGTTACCAGGGAGGCAATCAGCCCCAGCATTTT. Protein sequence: CASSYQGGNQPQHF.

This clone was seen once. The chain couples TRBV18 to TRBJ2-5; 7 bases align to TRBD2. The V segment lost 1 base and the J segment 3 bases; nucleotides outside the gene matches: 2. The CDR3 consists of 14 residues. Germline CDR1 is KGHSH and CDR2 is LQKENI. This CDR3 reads CASSPRLAEETQYF. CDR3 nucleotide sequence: TGTGCCAGCTCACCACGACTAGCCGAAGAGACCCAGTACTTC.

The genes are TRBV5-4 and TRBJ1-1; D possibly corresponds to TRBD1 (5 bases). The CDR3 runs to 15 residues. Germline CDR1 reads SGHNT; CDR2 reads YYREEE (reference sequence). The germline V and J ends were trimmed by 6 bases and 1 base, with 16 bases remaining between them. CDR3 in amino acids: CASTPGGARNTEAFF. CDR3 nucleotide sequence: TGTGCCAGCACCCCCGGAGGGGCGCGGAACACTGAAGCTTTCTTT.

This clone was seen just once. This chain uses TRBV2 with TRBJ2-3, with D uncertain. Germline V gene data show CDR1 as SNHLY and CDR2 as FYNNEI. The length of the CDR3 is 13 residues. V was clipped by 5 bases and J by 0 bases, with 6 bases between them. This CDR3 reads CASSTISTDTQYF. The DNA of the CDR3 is TGTGCCAGCAGTACTATTAGCACAGATACGCAGTATTTT.

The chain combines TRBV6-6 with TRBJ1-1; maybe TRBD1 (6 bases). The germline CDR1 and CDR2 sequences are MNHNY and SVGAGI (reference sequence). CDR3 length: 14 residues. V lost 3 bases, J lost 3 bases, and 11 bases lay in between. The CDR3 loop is CASSYTAGDTEAFF. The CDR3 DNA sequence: TGTGCCAGCAGTTATACGGCAGGGGACACTGAAGCTTTCTTT.

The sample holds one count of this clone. This chain's CDR3 is CASSSPQSNEKLFF. The CDR3, as DNA: TGTGCCAGCAGTTCGCCTCAGAGTAATGAAAAACTGTTTTTT. This chain joins TRBV6-6 and TRBJ1-4, with D hard to call. The V end lost 4 bases, the J end lost 4 bases, and 10 bases lay between the germline ends. This CDR3 region has 14 residues. Per germline, CDR1 MNHNY and CDR2 SVGAGI (reference sequence).

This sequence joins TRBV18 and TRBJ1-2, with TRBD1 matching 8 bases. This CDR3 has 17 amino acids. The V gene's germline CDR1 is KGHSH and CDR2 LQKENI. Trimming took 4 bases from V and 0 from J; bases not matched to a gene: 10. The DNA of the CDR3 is TGTGCCAGCTCACGGCTCGCTGGGACAGGCACTAACTATGGCTACACCTTC. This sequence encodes CASSRLAGTGTNYGYTF.

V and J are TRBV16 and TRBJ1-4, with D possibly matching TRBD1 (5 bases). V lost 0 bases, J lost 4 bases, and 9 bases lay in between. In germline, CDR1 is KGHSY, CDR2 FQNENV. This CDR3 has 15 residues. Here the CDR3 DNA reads TGTGCCAGCAGCCAATCGGGGGGAAGTAATGAAAAACTGTTTTTT. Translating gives CASSQSGGSNEKLFF.

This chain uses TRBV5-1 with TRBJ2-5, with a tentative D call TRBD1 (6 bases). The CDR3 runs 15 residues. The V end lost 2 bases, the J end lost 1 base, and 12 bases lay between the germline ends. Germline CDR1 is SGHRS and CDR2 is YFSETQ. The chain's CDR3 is CASSLGDTAQETQYF. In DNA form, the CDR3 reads TGCGCCAGCAGCTTAGGGGACACGGCCCAAGAGACCCAGTACTTC.

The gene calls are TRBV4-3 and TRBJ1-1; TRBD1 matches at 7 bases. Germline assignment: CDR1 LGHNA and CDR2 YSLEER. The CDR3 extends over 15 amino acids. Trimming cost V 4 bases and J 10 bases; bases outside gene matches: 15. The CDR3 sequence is CASSLGGGGGPGAFF. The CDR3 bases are TGCGCCAGCAGCCTGGGCGGAGGGGGCGGCCCAGGAGCTTTCTTT.

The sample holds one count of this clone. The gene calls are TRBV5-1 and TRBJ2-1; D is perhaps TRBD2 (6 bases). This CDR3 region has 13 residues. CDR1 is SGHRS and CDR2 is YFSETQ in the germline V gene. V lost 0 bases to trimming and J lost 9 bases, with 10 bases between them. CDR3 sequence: CASSLGGGFEQFF. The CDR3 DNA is TGCGCCAGCAGCTTGGGTGGAGGGTTTGAGCAGTTCTTC.

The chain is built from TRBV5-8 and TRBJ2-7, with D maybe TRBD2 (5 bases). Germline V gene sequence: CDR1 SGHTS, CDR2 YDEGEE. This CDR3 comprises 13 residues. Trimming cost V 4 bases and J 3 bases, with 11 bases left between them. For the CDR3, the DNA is TGTGCCAGCAGCGAGGACTCGAGCTACGAGCAGTACTTC. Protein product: CASSEDSSYEQYF.

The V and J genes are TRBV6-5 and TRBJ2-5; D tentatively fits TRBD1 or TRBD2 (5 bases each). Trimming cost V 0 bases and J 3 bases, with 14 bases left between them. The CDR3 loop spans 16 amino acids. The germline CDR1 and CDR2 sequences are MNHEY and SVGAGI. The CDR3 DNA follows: TGTGCCAGCAGTTACTCGATACGAAGGGGAGAAGAGACCCAGTACTTC. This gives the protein CASSYSIRRGEETQYF.

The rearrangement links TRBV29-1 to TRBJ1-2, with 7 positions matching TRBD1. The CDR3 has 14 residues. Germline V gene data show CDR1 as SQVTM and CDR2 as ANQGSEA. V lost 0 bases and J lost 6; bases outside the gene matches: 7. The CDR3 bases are TGCAGCGTTGAAGATCACGGCAGGGGGAATGGCTACACCTTC. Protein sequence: CSVEDHGRGNGYTF. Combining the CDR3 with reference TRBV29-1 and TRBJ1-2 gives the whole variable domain SAVISQKPSRDICQRGTSLTIQCQVDSQVTMMFWYRQQPGQSLTLIATANQGSEATYESGFVIDKFPISRPNLTFSTLTVSNMSPEDSSIYLCSVEDHGRGNGYTFGSGTRLTVV.

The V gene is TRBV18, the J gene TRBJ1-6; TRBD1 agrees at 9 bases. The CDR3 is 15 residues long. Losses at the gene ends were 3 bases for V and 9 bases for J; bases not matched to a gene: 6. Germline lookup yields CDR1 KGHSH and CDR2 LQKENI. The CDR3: CASSPDRGTVSPLHF. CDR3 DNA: TGTGCCAGCTCACCGGACAGGGGAACGGTTTCACCCCTCCACTTT.

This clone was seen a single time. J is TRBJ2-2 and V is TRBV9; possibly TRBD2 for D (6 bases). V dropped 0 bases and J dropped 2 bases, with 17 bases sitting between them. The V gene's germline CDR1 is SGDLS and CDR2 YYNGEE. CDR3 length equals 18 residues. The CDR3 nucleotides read TGTGCCAGCAGCGTAGCTTCTGGAGGGTGGGGTAACACCGGGGAGCTGTTTTTT. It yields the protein CASSVASGGWGNTGELFF.

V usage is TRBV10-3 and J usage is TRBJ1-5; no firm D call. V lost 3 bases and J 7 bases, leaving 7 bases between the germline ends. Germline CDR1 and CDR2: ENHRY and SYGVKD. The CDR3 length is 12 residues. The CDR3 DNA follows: TGTGCCATCAGTGACCAAAGCCAGCCCCAGCATTTT. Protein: CAISDQSQPQHF.

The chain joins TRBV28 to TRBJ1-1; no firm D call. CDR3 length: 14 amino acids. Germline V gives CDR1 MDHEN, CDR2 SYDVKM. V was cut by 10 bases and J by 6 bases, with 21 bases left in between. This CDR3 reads CAISSGGFDPEAFF. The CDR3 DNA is TGTGCCATATCCTCGGGAGGATTCGATCCTGAAGCTTTCTTT.

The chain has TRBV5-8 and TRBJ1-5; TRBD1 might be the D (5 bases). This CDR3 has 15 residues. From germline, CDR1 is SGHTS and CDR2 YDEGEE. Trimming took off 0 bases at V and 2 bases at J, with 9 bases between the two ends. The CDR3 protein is CASSLALGGNQPQHF. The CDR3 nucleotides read TGTGCCAGCAGCTTGGCTTTGGGGGGCAATCAGCCCCAGCATTTT.

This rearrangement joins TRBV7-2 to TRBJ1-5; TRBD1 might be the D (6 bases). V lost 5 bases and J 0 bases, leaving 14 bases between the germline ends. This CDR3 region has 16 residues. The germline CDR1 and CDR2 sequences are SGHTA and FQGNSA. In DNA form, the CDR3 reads TGTGCCAGCAGCCTGGACAGTAGCTATAGCAATCAGCCCCAGCATTTT. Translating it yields CASSLDSSYSNQPQHF.

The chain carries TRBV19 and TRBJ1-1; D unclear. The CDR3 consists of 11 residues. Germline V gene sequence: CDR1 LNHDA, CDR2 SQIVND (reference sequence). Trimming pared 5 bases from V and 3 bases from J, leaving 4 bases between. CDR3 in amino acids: CASSLYTEAFF. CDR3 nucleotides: TGTGCCAGTAGTTTGTACACTGAAGCTTTCTTT.

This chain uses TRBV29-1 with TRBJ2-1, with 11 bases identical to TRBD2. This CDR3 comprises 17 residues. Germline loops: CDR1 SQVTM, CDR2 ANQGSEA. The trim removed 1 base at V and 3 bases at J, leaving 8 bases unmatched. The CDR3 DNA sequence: TGCAGCGTTGAAGGGGCTAGCGGGGGGACCCTCTACAATGAGCAGTTCTTC. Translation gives CSVEGASGGTLYNEQFF.

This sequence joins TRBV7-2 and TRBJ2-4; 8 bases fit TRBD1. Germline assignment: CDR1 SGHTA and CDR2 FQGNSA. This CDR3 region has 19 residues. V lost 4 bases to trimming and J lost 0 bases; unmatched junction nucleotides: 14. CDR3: CASSSRTGKGGGAKNIQYF. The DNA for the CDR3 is TGTGCCAGCAGCTCCCGGACAGGGAAGGGAGGAGGAGCCAAAAACATTCAGTACTTC. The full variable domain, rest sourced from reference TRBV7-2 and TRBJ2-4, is GAGVSQSPSNKVTEKGKDVELRCDPISGHTALYWYRQSLGQGLEFLIYFQGNSAPDKSGLPSDRFSAERTGGSVSTLTIQRTQQEDSAVYLCASSSRTGKGGGAKNIQYFGAGTRLSVL.

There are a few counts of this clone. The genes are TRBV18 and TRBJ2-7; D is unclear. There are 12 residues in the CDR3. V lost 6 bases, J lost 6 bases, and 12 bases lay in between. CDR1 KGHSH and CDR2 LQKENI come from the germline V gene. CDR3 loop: CASSYGDTEQYF. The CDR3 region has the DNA TGTGCCAGCTCGTACGGAGATACCGAGCAGTACTTC.

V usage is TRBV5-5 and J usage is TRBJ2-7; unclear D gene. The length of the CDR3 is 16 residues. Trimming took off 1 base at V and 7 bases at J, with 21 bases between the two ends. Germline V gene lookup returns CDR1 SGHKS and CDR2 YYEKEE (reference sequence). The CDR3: CASSLYGSLGRDEQYF. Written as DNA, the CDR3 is TGTGCCAGCAGCTTGTATGGCTCCCTCGGTCGTGATGAGCAGTACTTC.

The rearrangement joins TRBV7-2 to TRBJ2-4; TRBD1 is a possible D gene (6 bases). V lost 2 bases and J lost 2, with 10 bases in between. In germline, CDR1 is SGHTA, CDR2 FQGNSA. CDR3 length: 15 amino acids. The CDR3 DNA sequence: TGTGCCAGCAGCTTAAAAACAGGGCCCAAAAACATTCAGTACTTC. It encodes CASSLKTGPKNIQYF.